The source of this T cell receptor beta chain is a study of OX40 agonist ivuxolimab in advanced cancers. Autoimmune disease history or systemic immunosuppression barred patients. Produced via immunoSEQ multiplex PCR; TCRdb's table is partial and in-frame only. The sample holds over 8,000 clones, less than 65% seen once. Germline CDR1 reads SEHNR; CDR2 reads FQNEAQ (reference sequence). The V end lost 1 base, the J end lost 7 bases, and 4 bases lay between the germline ends. There are 12 residues in the CDR3. The clonotype was recovered from an adult with an advanced solid tumor such as melanoma, head and neck, liver or kidney cancer. The chain carries TRBV7-9 and TRBJ1-4; no clear D gene. This material consisted of CD4+ or CD8+ T cells sorted from blood, taken in a trial of the OX40 agonist ivuxolimab. CDR3 coding DNA: TGTGCCAGCAGCTTAGAAGTTGAAAAACTGTTTTTT. It codes for CASSLEVEKLFF.